The 29 T cell receptor beta chains below all came from one sample that was sequenced in a study of T cell changes during pregnancy in multiple sclerosis. Sequencing was performed with immunoSEQ multiplex PCR; in TCRdb, only in-frame clones are kept and a portion is missing. The sample has over 30,000 clones, 91% seen once. The material sequenced was CD8+ T cells from peripheral blood mononuclear cells, taken in the second trimester of pregnancy. The receptors were gathered from a female donor in good health, enrolled as a control in a pregnancy study.

The rearrangement uses TRBV7-9 and TRBJ2-2; maybe TRBD2 (6 bases). The CDR3 is made up of 15 amino acids. Germline V gene lookup returns CDR1 SEHNR and CDR2 FQNEAQ (reference sequence). Trimming stripped 4 bases from V and 4 bases from J, with 13 bases between. The CDR3 DNA reads TGTGCCAGCAGCTCCAGACTAGATCTCACCGGGGAGCTGTTTTTT. Protein: CASSSRLDLTGELFF.

The chain joins TRBV6-5 to TRBJ2-7; TRBD1 agrees at 7 bases. Trimming cost V 2 bases and J 6 bases; bases outside gene matches: 1. CDR3 length: 12 amino acids. The germline V gene has CDR1 MNHEY and CDR2 SVGAGI. CDR3 in DNA: TGTGCCAGCAGTTACCCAGGGGGCGAGCAGTACTTC. Its protein product is CASSYPGGEQYF.

CDR3 residues: CASSPGQGNNYGYTF. In DNA form, the CDR3 reads TGCGCCAGCAGCCCAGGACAGGGAAACAACTATGGCTACACCTTC. V and J are TRBV4-1 and TRBJ1-2, with 8 bases matching TRBD1. The V gene end was trimmed by 4 bases and the J gene end by 2 bases; junction bases not matched to a gene: 6. The CDR3 is 15 amino acids. CDR1 and CDR2 from the germline V gene are MGHRA and YSYEKL.

The V gene is TRBV5-6, the J gene TRBJ2-3; 9 bases line up with TRBD1. Germline values: CDR1 SGHDT, CDR2 YYEEEE. With 2 bases clipped from V and 0 bases from J, the junction kept 7 bases outside the gene matches. The CDR3 runs 17 residues. CDR3 nucleotide sequence: TGTGCCAGCAGCTTTCCGGGACAGGGAAGGAGCACAGATACGCAGTATTTT. This encodes CASSFPGQGRSTDTQYF.

The CDR3 reads CASSQEAGGLGDTQYF. CDR3 DNA: TGCGCCAGCAGCCAAGAAGCGGGGGGGCTTGGAGATACGCAGTATTTT. V and J are TRBV4-1 and TRBJ2-3; 10 bases match TRBD2. CDR1 is MGHRA and CDR2 is YSYEKL in the germline V gene. V shed 0 bases and J 5 bases; nucleotides not matched to a gene: 5. The CDR3 consists of 16 residues.

The chain couples TRBV7-9 to TRBJ1-2; 7 nucleotides agree with TRBD1. The CDR3 is 15 residues long. Germline V gene data show CDR1 as SEHNR and CDR2 as FQNEAQ (reference sequence). V shed 4 bases and J 2 bases; nucleotides not matched to a gene: 7. CDR3 region: CASSSTGTENYGYTF. The CDR3, as DNA: TGTGCCAGCAGCTCTACCGGGACAGAGAACTATGGCTACACCTTC.

V gene TRBV15 combines with J gene TRBJ2-2, with TRBD1 as a possible D gene (5 bases). The length of the CDR3 is 15 residues. The V end lost 8 bases, the J end lost 4 bases, and 17 bases lay between the germline ends. Germline lookup yields CDR1 LNHNV and CDR2 YYDKDF (reference sequence). The CDR3 bases are TGTGCCACCCAAGAATTAGGGGTTAGCACCGGGGAGCTGTTTTTT. Its protein product is CATQELGVSTGELFF.

The chain employs TRBV5-6 and TRBJ2-7, with 10 bases matching TRBD1. The CDR3 loop spans 17 amino acids. J lost 0 bases, V lost 8 bases, and 14 bases had no gene match. CDR1 SGHDT and CDR2 YYEEEE come from the germline V gene. CDR3 in amino acids: CASTRTTGQGFSYEQYF. For the CDR3, the DNA is TGTGCCAGTACGAGAACCACGGGACAGGGGTTCTCCTACGAGCAGTACTTC. Filled out from reference TRBV5-6 and TRBJ2-7, the complete variable domain reads DAGVTQSPTHLIKTRGQQVTLRCSPKSGHDTVSWYQQALGQGPQFIFQYYEEEERQRGNFPDRFSGHQFPNYSSELNVNALLLGDSALYLCASTRTTGQGFSYEQYFGPGTRLTVT.

The chain links TRBV9 to TRBJ1-6; D gene ambiguous. The germline CDR1 and CDR2 sequences are SGDLS and YYNGEE. V was shortened by 1 base and J by 5 bases, with 7 bases between the two germline ends. The CDR3 totals 14 residues. The CDR3 DNA reads TGTGCCAGCAGCGTATCAACTGATAATTCACCCCTCCACTTT. Translated: CASSVSTDNSPLHF.

This clone was picked up one time. V gene TRBV27 combines with J gene TRBJ1-4; D possibly corresponds to TRBD1 (5 bases). With 6 bases removed from V and 7 bases from J, the gap between germline ends came to 12 bases. CDR3 length: 13 amino acids. CDR1 MNHEY and CDR2 SMNVEV come from the germline V gene (reference sequence). The CDR3 region is CASRVGGGEKLFF. CDR3 DNA sequence: TGTGCCAGCAGGGTCGGGGGGGGTGAAAAACTGTTTTTT. The whole variable domain, filled in from reference TRBV27 and TRBJ1-4, reads EAQVTQNPRYLITVTGKKLTVTCSQNMNHEYMSWYRQDPGLGLRQIYYSMNVEVTDKGDVPEGYKVSRKEKRNFPLILESPSPNQTSLYFCASRVGGGEKLFFGSGTQLSVL.

The V gene is TRBV4-3, the J gene TRBJ2-7, with TRBD2 matching over 7 bases. The CDR3 length is 13 residues. Germline V gene lookup returns CDR1 LGHNA and CDR2 YSLEER. With V trimmed by 0 bases and J by 6 bases, 2 bases remained unmatched. The CDR3: CASSQEGGREQYF. CDR3 bases: TGCGCCAGCAGCCAAGAGGGAGGGCGCGAGCAGTACTTC.

The chain carries TRBV14 and TRBJ2-7; D not resolved. The ends were cut back, 6 bases at V and 1 base at J, with 10 bases in the middle. The germline V gene has CDR1 SGHDN and CDR2 FVKESK. The CDR3 runs 13 residues. The CDR3 DNA follows: TGTGCCAGCAGTCCCTATTCGTCCTACGAGCAGTACTTC. Protein: CASSPYSSYEQYF.

CDR3 coding DNA: TGTGCCAGCAGCCTCCGGGACACGCACCAAGAGACCCAGTACTTC. This sequence encodes CASSLRDTHQETQYF. The J gene is TRBJ2-5, the V gene TRBV9, with D tentatively TRBD1 (6 bases). CDR1 is SGDLS, CDR2 YYNGEE, per germline. The CDR3 is 15 residues long. V gave up 4 bases and J gave up 0 bases, with 13 bases separating them.

The genes are TRBV5-4 and TRBJ2-7; weak D call: TRBD1 (5 bases). Germline V gives CDR1 SGHNT, CDR2 YYREEE (reference sequence). Trimming removed 4 bases from V and 2 bases from J, with 16 bases in between. This CDR3 spans 15 amino acids. The CDR3: CASSETETRTYEQYF. The DNA of the CDR3 is TGTGCCAGCAGCGAGACAGAGACTCGTACCTACGAGCAGTACTTC.

The V and J genes are TRBV5-4 and TRBJ1-6; 8 bases map to TRBD1. The CDR3 has 15 residues. V trimming: 4 bases; J trimming: 5 bases; junction bases outside the gene matches: 5. Germline assignment: CDR1 SGHNT and CDR2 YYREEE (reference sequence). The CDR3 DNA reads TGTGCCAGCAGCGGGGGGACAGGAAATAATTCACCCCTCCACTTT. Translating gives CASSGGTGNNSPLHF. Full variable domain (remainder filled in from reference TRBV5-4 and TRBJ1-6): ETGVTQSPTHLIKTRGQQVTLRCSSQSGHNTVSWYQQALGQGPQFIFQYYREEENGRGNFPPRFSGLQFPNYSSELNVNALELDDSALYLCASSGGTGNNSPLHFGNGTRLTVT.

V is TRBV6-1 and J is TRBJ1-5, with D possibly TRBD1 on 6 matching bases. The V end lost 1 base, the J end lost 6 bases, and 19 bases lay between the germline ends. This CDR3 has 17 amino acids. The V gene's germline CDR1 is MNHNS and CDR2 SASEGT. CDR3 residues: CASSEDGGYRESQPQHF. The DNA of the CDR3 is TGTGCCAGCAGTGAAGACGGGGGGTACAGGGAAAGTCAGCCCCAGCATTTT.

This chain connects TRBV4-3 to TRBJ1-1, with a weak D call TRBD1 (6 bases). Germline CDR1 LGHNA, CDR2 YSLEER. Trimming shortened V by 1 base and J by 1 base, and 10 bases separated the two germline ends. This CDR3 spans 15 amino acids. Written as DNA, the CDR3 is TGCGCCAGCAGCCAAGGGACAGCTGGGAACACTGAAGCTTTCTTT. It encodes CASSQGTAGNTEAFF.

The V gene is TRBV4-1, the J gene TRBJ1-5; 8 nucleotides align to TRBD1. Germline V gene data show CDR1 as MGHRA and CDR2 as YSYEKL. This CDR3 contains 14 residues. Unmatched junction bases numbered 6, after V lost 4 bases and J lost 7 bases. CDR3 loop: CASSLHRGEQPQHF. The CDR3 region has the DNA TGCGCCAGCAGCCTCCACAGGGGGGAACAGCCCCAGCATTTT.

The chain employs TRBV27 and TRBJ2-7, with a tentative D call TRBD2 (5 bases). This CDR3 comprises 18 residues. With 5 bases removed from V and 0 bases from J, the gap between germline ends came to 23 bases. CDR1 MNHEY and CDR2 SMNVEV come from the germline V gene (reference sequence). The CDR3 is CASSPYPPRDYNSYEQYF. For the CDR3, the DNA is TGTGCCAGCAGTCCCTACCCCCCCCGGGATTATAACTCCTACGAGCAGTACTTC.

The rearrangement joins TRBV4-1 to TRBJ2-2; the match to TRBD2 covers 12 bases. V lost 1 base, J lost 9 bases, and 6 bases stayed unmatched. CDR1 and CDR2 (germline): MGHRA, YSYEKL. The CDR3 length is 16 residues. The CDR3 nucleotides read TGCGCCAGCAGCCAAGCCTCTAGCGGGGGGGCCTGGGAGCTGTTTTTT. It is translated as CASSQASSGGAWELFF.

The chain joins TRBV25-1 to TRBJ1-1, with 11 bases identical to TRBD1. V shed 2 bases, J shed 7 bases, and the junction held 6 bases outside the gene matches. The CDR3 covers 15 residues. CDR1 and CDR2 (germline): MGHDK, SYGVNS. Here the CDR3 DNA reads TGTGCCAGCAGTGAACGGACAGGGGGCGGCGATGAAGCTTTCTTT. Translation: CASSERTGGGDEAFF.

This chain uses TRBV30 with TRBJ2-3, with D hard to call. This CDR3 is 10 amino acids long. Germline-derived CDR1 and CDR2 are GTSNPN and SVGIG (reference sequence). V was trimmed by 6 bases and J by 4 bases, leaving 5 bases between them. The CDR3 reads CACVADTQYF. The DNA for the CDR3 is TGTGCCTGCGTAGCAGATACGCAGTATTTT.

The chain uses TRBV27 and TRBJ1-5, with D possibly TRBD1 on 5 matching bases. This CDR3 is 14 amino acids long. Trimming shortened V by 6 bases and J by 1 base, and 10 bases separated the two germline ends. Germline loops: CDR1 MNHEY, CDR2 SMNVEV (reference sequence). The CDR3 loop is CASSTTESNQPQHF. CDR3 nucleotide sequence: TGTGCCAGCAGCACGACAGAGAGCAATCAGCCCCAGCATTTT.

The V gene is TRBV11-2, the J gene TRBJ1-1; 7 bases line up with TRBD1. Germline V gene sequence: CDR1 SGHAT, CDR2 FQNNGV. CDR3 length: 13 amino acids. Trimming took 4 bases from V and 5 from J; bases not matched to a gene: 4. DNA of the CDR3: TGTGCCAGCAGCTACAGGGGAAGGACTGAAGCTTTCTTT. Protein product: CASSYRGRTEAFF.

The chain links TRBV7-9 to TRBJ2-3, with D hard to call. The CDR3 covers 14 residues. CDR1 and CDR2 (germline): SEHNR, FQNEAQ (reference sequence). V lost 5 bases to trimming and J lost 6 bases, with 15 bases between them. The CDR3 region is CASSTSLRWDTQYF. The CDR3 nucleotides are TGTGCCAGCAGCACGAGCTTGCGGTGGGATACGCAGTATTTT.

This clone appeared once. The chain carries TRBV11-2 and TRBJ1-1; TRBD1 agrees at 8 bases. Trimming cost V 11 bases and J 1 base; bases outside gene matches: 6. This CDR3 spans 13 amino acids. CDR1 SGHAT and CDR2 FQNNGV come from the germline V gene. CDR3 in DNA: TGTGCCGGAGGGACAGGATCGAACACTGAAGCTTTCTTT. Its protein product is CAGGTGSNTEAFF.

This chain connects TRBV6-5 to TRBJ1-2; D ambiguous. Trimming took 2 bases from V and 5 from J, leaving 9 bases between them. Germline CDR1 reads MNHEY; CDR2 reads SVGAGI. This CDR3 is 13 amino acids long. CDR3 nucleotide sequence: TGTGCCAGCAGTTACGCGGAACAATATGGCTACACCTTC. Residues: CASSYAEQYGYTF.

The chain recombines TRBV27 with TRBJ1-1, with 11 bases lining up with TRBD1. This CDR3 contains 14 residues. Germline CDR1 MNHEY, CDR2 SMNVEV (reference sequence). The V and J ends lost 5 bases and 5 bases, in that order; junction bases with no gene match: 4. The CDR3 sequence: CASSPGQGGTEAFF. In DNA, the CDR3 is TGTGCCAGCAGTCCGGGACAGGGGGGGACTGAAGCTTTCTTT.

V is TRBV11-2 and J is TRBJ1-6; 7 bases fit TRBD1. V trimming: 1 base; J trimming: 4 bases; junction bases outside the gene matches: 4. Germline CDR1 SGHAT, CDR2 FQNNGV. The CDR3 spans 16 residues. The CDR3 coding sequence is TGTGCCAGCAGCTTAGGACCCAGGGGGTATAATTCACCCCTCCACTTT. Translating gives CASSLGPRGYNSPLHF.